This T cell receptor (beta chain) was identified in a study of chemoradiotherapy in HPV16-positive cancers. Clones were read by immunoSEQ multiplex PCR, and TCRdb kept only the in-frame ones, dropping some. The table shows 6,000 to 7,500 clones, with less than 90% occurring only once. The V and J ends lost 1 base and 12 bases, in that order; junction bases with no gene match: 17. The CDR3 length is 16 residues. The germline CDR1 and CDR2 sequences are SGHTA and FQGNSA. This receptor was taken from a human donor with HPV-associated anogenital cancer. Collection of the sample occurred from a patient who underwent chemoradiotherapy. The J gene is TRBJ2-5, the V gene TRBV7-2, with 7 bases aligning to TRBD2. CDR3 region: CASSLGGVWTRGWKYF. CDR3 DNA sequence: TGTGCCAGCAGCTTAGGGGGTGTTTGGACTAGGGGTTGGAAGTACTTC. Full variable domain (missing parts from reference TRBV7-2 and TRBJ2-5): GAGVSQSPSNKVTEKGKDVELRCDPISGHTALYWYRQSLGQGLEFLIYFQGNSAPDKSGLPSDRFSAERTGGSVSTLTIQRTQQEDSAVYLCASSLGGVWTRGWKYFGPGTRLLVL.